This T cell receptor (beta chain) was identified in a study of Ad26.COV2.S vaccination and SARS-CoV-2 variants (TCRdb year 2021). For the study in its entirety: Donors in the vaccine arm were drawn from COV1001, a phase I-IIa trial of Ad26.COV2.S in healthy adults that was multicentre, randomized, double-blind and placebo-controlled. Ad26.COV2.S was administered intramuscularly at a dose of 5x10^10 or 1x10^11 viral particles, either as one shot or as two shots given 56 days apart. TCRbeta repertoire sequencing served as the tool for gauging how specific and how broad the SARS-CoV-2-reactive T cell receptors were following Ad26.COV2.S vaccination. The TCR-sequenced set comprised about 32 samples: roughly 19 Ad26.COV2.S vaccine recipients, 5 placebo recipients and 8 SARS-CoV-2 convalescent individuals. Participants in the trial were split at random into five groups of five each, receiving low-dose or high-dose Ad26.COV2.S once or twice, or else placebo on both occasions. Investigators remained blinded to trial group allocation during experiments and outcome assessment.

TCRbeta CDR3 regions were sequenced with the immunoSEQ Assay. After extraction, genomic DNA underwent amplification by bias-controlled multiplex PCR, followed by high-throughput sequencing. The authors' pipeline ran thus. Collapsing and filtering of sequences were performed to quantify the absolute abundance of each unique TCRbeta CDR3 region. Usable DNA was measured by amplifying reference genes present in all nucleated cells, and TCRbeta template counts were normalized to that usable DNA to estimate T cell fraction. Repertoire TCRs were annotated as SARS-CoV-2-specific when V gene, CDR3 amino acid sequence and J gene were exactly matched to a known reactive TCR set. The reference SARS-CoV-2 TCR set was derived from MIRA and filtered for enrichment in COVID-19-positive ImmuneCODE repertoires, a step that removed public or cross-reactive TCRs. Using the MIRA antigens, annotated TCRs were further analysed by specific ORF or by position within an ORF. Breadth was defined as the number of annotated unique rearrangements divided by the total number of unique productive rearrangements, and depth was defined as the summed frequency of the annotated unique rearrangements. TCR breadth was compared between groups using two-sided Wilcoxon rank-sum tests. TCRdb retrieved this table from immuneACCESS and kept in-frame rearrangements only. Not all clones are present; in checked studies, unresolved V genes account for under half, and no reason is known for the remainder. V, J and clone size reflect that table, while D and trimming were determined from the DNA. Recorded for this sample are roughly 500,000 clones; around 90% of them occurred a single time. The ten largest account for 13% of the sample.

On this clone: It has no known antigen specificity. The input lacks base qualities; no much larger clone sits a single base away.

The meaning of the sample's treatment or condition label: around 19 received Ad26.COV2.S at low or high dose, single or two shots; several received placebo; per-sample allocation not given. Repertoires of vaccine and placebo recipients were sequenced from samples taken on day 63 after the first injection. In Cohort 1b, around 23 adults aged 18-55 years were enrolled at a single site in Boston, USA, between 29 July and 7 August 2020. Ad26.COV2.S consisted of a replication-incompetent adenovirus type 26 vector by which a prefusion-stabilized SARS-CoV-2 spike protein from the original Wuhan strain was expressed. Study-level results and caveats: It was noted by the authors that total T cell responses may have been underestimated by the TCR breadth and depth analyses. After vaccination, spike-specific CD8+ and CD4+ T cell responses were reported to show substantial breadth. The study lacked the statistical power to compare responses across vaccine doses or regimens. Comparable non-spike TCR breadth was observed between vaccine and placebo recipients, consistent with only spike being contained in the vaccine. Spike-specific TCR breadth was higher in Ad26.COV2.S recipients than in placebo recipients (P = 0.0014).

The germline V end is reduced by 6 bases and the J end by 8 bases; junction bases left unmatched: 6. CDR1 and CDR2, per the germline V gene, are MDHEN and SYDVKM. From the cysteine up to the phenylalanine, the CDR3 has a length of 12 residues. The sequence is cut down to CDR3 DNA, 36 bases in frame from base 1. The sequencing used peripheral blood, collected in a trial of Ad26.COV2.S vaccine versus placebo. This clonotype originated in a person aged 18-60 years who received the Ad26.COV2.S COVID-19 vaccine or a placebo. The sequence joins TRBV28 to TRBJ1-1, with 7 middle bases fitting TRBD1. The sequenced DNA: TGTGCCAGCAGGGACGGGACAGAGGAAGCTTTCTTT. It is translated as CASRDGTEEAFF.